A selection of T cell receptor beta chains follows, all from one sample in a study of cytomegalovirus exposure and HLA in healthy donors. The assay was immunoSEQ multiplex PCR, and TCRdb's table has in-frame clones only and misses some. This table holds over 150,000 clones, approximately 85% found once. The specimen sequenced was PBMCs. The receptors originated from a girl aged 10-17 years in good health and CMV-seropositive. Both conserved end residues are part of each CDR3. The D gene is left open where the match is weak. The size of a clone is reported for some rows only, either as once, few or many, or as a class for expanded clones.

TRBV28	.	TRBJ2-1	.	CASNGLNRAHEQFF	TGTGCCAGTAACGGCTTAAACAGGGCCCATGAGCAGTTCTTC
TRBV19	TRBD1	TRBJ2-7	.	CASSFQGTGAYEQYF	TGTGCCAGTAGTTTTCAAGGGACAGGGGCCTACGAGCAGTACTTC
TRBV5-6	TRBD2	TRBJ2-7	.	CASGRGGLIVFEQYF	TGTGCCAGCGGTCGGGGGGGACTCATTGTCTTCGAGCAGTACTTC
TRBV5-1	TRBD1	TRBJ2-3	.	CASSSDRGTDTQYF	TGCGCCAGCAGCTCCGACAGGGGCACAGATACGCAGTATTTT
TRBV2	TRBD2	TRBJ2-5	.	CASSEALGLAGQETQYF	TGTGCCAGCAGTGAAGCGCTGGGACTAGCGGGCCAAGAGACCCAGTACTTC
TRBV27	.	TRBJ2-7	.	CASSLRGGATYEQYF	TGTGCCAGCAGTTTAAGGGGGGGCGCTACCTACGAGCAGTACTTC
TRBV5-6	.	TRBJ1-1	few	CASSSLTGEAFF	TGTGCCAGCAGCTCCCTAACAGGGGAAGCTTTCTTT
TRBV15	TRBD1	TRBJ1-6	.	CATSRGLYGTGQNSPLHF	TGTGCCACCAGCAGGGGACTCTACGGGACAGGGCAAAATTCACCCCTCCACTTT
TRBV15	.	TRBJ2-3	.	CATSRRLESTDTQYF	TGTGCCACCAGCAGAAGACTAGAATCGACGGATACGCAGTATTTT
TRBV4-2	.	TRBJ1-2	few	CASSQDREGYGYTF	TGTGCCAGCAGCCAAGACAGGGAAGGGTATGGCTACACCTTC
TRBV7-9	TRBD1	TRBJ1-2	.	CASSLMTGGLGGYTF	TGTGCCAGCAGCTTAATGACAGGGGGTCTTGGTGGCTACACCTTC
TRBV14	TRBD1	TRBJ2-7	.	CASSYRDREYNEQYF	TGTGCCAGCAGCTACCGGGACAGGGAGTACAACGAGCAGTACTTC